This TCR beta chain derives from a study of CD8 T cells in ankylosing spondylitis. Study-wide results and caveats: The disease-linked clones had a CD8+ phenotype and low blood frequencies. As reported, disease-linked clones showed significant enrichment in matched ankylosing spondylitis synovial fluid. Past research had described some motif variants in reactive arthritis synovial fluid and blood. About 8 highly homologous variants made up a TCR beta motif, and this motif appeared characteristic of ankylosing spondylitis blood.

The CDR3 extends over 15 amino acids. V dropped 0 bases and J dropped 3; count of bases not matched to a gene: 3. From germline, CDR1 is DFQATT and CDR2 SNEGSKA (reference sequence). TCRdb re-called the 5' RACE reads with MiXCR, one entry per CDR3 protein. The sample carries some 140,000 distinct CDR3 sequences, 7% to 10% recorded once. Turning to this clonotype: As yet, its antigen is unknown.

Sequencing used synovial fluid, either unsorted or a sorted T cell fraction (not recorded which). The receptor was derived from a male donor with ankylosing spondylitis. The gene calls are TRBV20-1 and TRBJ2-7; 12 nucleotides line up with TRBD2. Here the CDR3 DNA reads TGCAGTGCTAGAGATCCGGGACTAGCGGGCTACGAGCAGTACTTC. Its protein product is CSARDPGLAGYEQYF.